Listed below are T cell receptor beta chains from one sample, sequenced in a study of blood T cell repertoires in COVID-19. TCRdb keeps only in-frame clones here, not all; method: immunoSEQ multiplex PCR. Here the sample spans 310,000 or so clones, about 83% being singletons. What was sequenced was peripheral blood. The receptor source for this set is a woman between 50 and 59 years old with acute or convalescent COVID-19. The CDR3 runs from the conserved cysteine through the conserved F or W. D genes are given only for firm matches. Clone size, where shown, is once, few, many, or a class for clones that have expanded.

size: few; D: NA; J: TRBJ2-7; V: TRBV28; CDR3: CASSFFFYGSSYEQYF; DNA: TGTGCCAGCAGTTTTTTTTTCTACGGGAGCTCCTACGAGCAGTACTTC
size: NA; D: NA; J: TRBJ2-7; V: TRBV7-3; CDR3: CASSLMGGHEQYF; DNA: TGTGCCAGCAGCTTAATGGGGGGACACGAGCAGTACTTC
size: once; D: NA; J: TRBJ1-3; V: TRBV28; CDR3: CASSLPGEVSGNTIYF; DNA: TGTGCCAGCAGTCTCCCCGGGGAGGTGTCTGGAAACACCATATATTTT
size: NA; D: NA; J: TRBJ2-2; V: TRBV6-2/TRBV6-3; CDR3: CASSYSAPGELFF; DNA: TGTGCCAGCAGTTACTCTGCGCCCGGGGAGCTGTTTTTT
size: NA; D: NA; J: TRBJ2-6; V: TRBV7-2; CDR3: CASSLIVSGANVLTF; DNA: TGTGCCAGCAGCTTAATCGTCTCTGGGGCCAACGTCCTGACTTTC
size: NA; D: TRBD1; J: TRBJ2-1; V: TRBV27; CDR3: CASSLSGRGLGEQFF; DNA: TGTGCCAGCAGTTTATCGGGTAGGGGGCTAGGTGAGCAGTTCTTC
size: few; D: TRBD1; J: TRBJ1-5; V: TRBV7-2; CDR3: CASSLDNRGSQPQHF; DNA: TGTGCCAGCAGCTTAGATAACAGGGGATCCCAGCCCCAGCATTTT
size: once; D: NA; J: TRBJ1-1; V: TRBV2; CDR3: CASRAGHLNEAFF; DNA: TGTGCCAGCAGAGCTGGACATCTCAATGAAGCTTTCTTT
size: NA; D: NA; J: TRBJ2-1; V: TRBV11-3; CDR3: CASSLDSVRYNEQFF; DNA: TGTGCCAGCAGCTTAGATAGCGTTAGGTACAATGAGCAGTTCTTC
size: NA; D: TRBD2; J: TRBJ2-7; V: TRBV11-3; CDR3: CASSSASGPTYEQYF; DNA: TGTGCCAGCAGCTCGGCTAGCGGGCCGACCTACGAGCAGTACTTC
size: NA; D: TRBD1; J: TRBJ1-1; V: TRBV11-2; CDR3: CASSLVGQGNTEAFF; DNA: TGTGCCAGCAGCTTAGTCGGACAGGGCAACACTGAAGCTTTCTTT
size: NA; D: TRBD1; J: TRBJ1-6; V: TRBV9; CDR3: CASSVDFPGGPGDSPLHF; DNA: TGTGCCAGCAGCGTAGATTTTCCAGGGGGGCCAGGGGATTCACCCCTCCACTTT
size: once; D: TRBD2; J: TRBJ2-1; V: TRBV27; CDR3: CASSLTASGNSYNEQFF; DNA: TGTGCCAGCAGTTTGACGGCGAGCGGGAACTCCTACAATGAGCAGTTCTTC
size: NA; D: NA; J: TRBJ1-1; V: TRBV19; CDR3: CASSIGQGYTEAFF; DNA: TGTGCCAGTAGTATTGGGCAGGGGTACACTGAAGCTTTCTTT
size: once; D: NA; J: TRBJ1-2; V: TRBV19; CDR3: CASSIQTGSYGYTF; DNA: TGTGCCAGTAGTATTCAGACAGGTAGTTATGGCTACACCTTC
size: NA; D: TRBD2; J: TRBJ2-5; V: TRBV28; CDR3: CASSLRLAGGETQYF; DNA: TGTGCCAGCAGTTTACGACTAGCGGGAGGAGAGACCCAGTACTTC
size: NA; D: TRBD2; J: TRBJ2-1; V: TRBV6-1; CDR3: CASSVARGSSYNEQFF; DNA: TGTGCCAGCAGTGTGGCGCGGGGGAGCTCCTACAATGAGCAGTTCTTC
size: NA; D: TRBD2; J: TRBJ2-3; V: TRBV7-9; CDR3: CASSLVSGRHHTQYF; DNA: TGTGCCAGCAGCTTAGTTAGCGGGAGGCATCATACGCAGTATTTT
size: NA; D: NA; J: TRBJ2-6; V: TRBV9; CDR3: CASSAPSGANVLTF; DNA: TGTGCCAGCAGCGCTCCCTCCGGGGCCAACGTCCTGACTTTC
size: NA; D: NA; J: TRBJ2-3; V: TRBV7-9; CDR3: CASSLVQSTDTQYF; DNA: TGTGCCAGCAGCTTAGTGCAGAGCACAGATACGCAGTATTTT